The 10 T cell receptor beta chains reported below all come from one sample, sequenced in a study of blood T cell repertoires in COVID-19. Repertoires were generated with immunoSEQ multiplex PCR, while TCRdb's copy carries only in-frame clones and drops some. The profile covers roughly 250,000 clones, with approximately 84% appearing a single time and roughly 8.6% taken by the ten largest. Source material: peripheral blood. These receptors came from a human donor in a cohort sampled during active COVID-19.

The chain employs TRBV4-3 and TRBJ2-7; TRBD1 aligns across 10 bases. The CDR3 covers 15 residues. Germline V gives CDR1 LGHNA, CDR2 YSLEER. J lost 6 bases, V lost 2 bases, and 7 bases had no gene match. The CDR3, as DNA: TGCGCCAGCAGCCAAACGGGACAGGGGTTGAGCGAGCAGTACTTC. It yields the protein CASSQTGQGLSEQYF.

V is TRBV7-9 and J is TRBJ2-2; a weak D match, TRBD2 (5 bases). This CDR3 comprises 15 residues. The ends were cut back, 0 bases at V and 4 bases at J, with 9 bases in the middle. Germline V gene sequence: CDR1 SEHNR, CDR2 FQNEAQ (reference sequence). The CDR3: CASSLARLFTGELFF. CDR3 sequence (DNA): TGTGCCAGCAGCTTAGCTAGACTATTCACCGGGGAGCTGTTTTTT.

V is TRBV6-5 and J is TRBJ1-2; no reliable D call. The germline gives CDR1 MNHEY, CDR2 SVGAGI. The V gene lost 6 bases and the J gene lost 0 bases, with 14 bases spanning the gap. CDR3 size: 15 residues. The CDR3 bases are TGTGCCAGCAGGCCCCGACTGCAAGCTAACTATGGCTACACCTTC. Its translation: CASRPRLQANYGYTF.

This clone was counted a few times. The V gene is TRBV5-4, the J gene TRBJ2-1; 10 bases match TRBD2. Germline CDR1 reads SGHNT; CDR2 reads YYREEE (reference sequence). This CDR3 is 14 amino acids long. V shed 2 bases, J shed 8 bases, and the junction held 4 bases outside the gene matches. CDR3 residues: CASSLAGGTDEQFF. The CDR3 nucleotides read TGTGCCAGCAGCTTAGCGGGGGGGACCGATGAGCAGTTCTTC.

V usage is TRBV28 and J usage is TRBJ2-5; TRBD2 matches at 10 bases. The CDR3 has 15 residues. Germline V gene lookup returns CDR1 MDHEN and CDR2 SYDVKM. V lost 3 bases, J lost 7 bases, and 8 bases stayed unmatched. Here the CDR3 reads CASSLGLAGAGTQYF. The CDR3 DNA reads TGTGCCAGCAGTTTGGGGCTAGCGGGGGCTGGGACCCAGTACTTC.

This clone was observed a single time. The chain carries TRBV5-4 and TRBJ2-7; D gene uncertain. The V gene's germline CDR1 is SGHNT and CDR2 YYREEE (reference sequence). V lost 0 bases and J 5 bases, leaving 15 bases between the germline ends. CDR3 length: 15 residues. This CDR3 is CASSLEQSVPHEQYF. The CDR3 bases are TGTGCCAGCAGCTTGGAACAGTCAGTCCCCCACGAGCAGTACTTC.

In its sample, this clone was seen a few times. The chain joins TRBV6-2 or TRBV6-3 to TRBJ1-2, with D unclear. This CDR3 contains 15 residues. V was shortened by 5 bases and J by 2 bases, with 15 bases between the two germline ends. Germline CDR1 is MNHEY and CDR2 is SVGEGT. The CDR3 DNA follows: TGTGCCAGCAGTCCCCGGGGAAGGCTCAACTATGGCTACACCTTC. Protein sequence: CASSPRGRLNYGYTF.

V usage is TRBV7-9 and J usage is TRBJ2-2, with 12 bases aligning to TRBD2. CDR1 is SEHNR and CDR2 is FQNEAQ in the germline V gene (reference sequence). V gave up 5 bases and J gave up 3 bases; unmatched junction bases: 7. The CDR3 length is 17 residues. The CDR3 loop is CASSPRTSGTYTGELFF. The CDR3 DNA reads TGTGCCAGCAGCCCCCGGACTAGCGGGACCTACACCGGGGAGCTGTTTTTT.

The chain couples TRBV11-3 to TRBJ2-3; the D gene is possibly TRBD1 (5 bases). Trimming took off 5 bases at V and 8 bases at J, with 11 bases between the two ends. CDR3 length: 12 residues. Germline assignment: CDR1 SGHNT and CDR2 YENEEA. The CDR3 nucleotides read TGTGCCAGCAGCGACTCAGGGTTTACGCAGTATTTT. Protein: CASSDSGFTQYF.

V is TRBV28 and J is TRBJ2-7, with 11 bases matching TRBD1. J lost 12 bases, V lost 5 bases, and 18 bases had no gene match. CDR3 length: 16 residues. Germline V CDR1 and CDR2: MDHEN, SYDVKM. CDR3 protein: CASSPSTGQGALLRYF. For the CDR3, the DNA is TGTGCCAGCAGTCCCTCAACTGGACAGGGGGCTTTATTAAGGTACTTC.